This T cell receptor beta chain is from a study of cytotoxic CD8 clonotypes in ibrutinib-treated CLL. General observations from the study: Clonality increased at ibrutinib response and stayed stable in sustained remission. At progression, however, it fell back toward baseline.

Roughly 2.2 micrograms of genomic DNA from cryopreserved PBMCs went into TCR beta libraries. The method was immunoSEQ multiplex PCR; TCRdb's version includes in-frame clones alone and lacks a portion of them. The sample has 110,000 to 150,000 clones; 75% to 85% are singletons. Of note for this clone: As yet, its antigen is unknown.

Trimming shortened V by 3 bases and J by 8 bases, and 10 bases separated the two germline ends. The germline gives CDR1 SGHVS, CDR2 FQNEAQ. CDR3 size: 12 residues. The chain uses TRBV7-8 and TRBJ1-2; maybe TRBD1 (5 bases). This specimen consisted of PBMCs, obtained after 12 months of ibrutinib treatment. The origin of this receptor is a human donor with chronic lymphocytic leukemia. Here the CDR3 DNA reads TGTGCCAGCAGCTTCCGGGACTCGGGCTACACCTTC. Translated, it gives CASSFRDSGYTF.